These 20 T cell receptor beta chains originate from one sample sequenced in a study of OX40 agonist ivuxolimab in advanced cancers. Data came from immunoSEQ multiplex PCR; TCRdb stores just in-frame clones and leaves some out. This sample has 65,000 to 80,000 clones, with about nine tenths found just once. The material sequenced was CD4+ or CD8+ T cells sorted from blood, taken in a trial of the OX40 agonist ivuxolimab. Every receptor here comes from an adult with an advanced solid tumor such as melanoma, head and neck, liver or kidney cancer.

The chain combines TRBV19 with TRBJ2-7; the D call may be TRBD1 or TRBD2 (6 bases each). The germline gives CDR1 LNHDA, CDR2 SQIVND (reference sequence). This CDR3 is built from 15 residues. V was trimmed by 5 bases and J by 2 bases, leaving 16 bases between them. The CDR3 loop reads CASSPLGGTTYEQYF. CDR3 bases: TGTGCCAGTAGTCCCCTTGGGGGGACAACCTACGAGCAGTACTTC. Full variable domain (remainder filled in from reference TRBV19 and TRBJ2-7): DGGITQSPKYLFRKEGQNVTLSCEQNLNHDAMYWYRQDPGQGLRLIYYSQIVNDFQKGDIAEGYSVSREKKESFPLTVTSAQKNPTAFYLCASSPLGGTTYEQYFGPGTRLTVT.

V is TRBV7-2 and J is TRBJ2-1; 8 nucleotides align to TRBD2. The germline V gene has CDR1 SGHTA and CDR2 FQGNSA. Trimming took 5 bases from V and 4 from J; bases not matched to a gene: 10. The CDR3 consists of 16 residues. The CDR3 nucleotides read TGTGCCAGCAGCCCGGCAGCGGGAGAGATGTACAATGAGCAGTTCTTC. Residues: CASSPAAGEMYNEQFF.

V is TRBV11-2 and J is TRBJ2-7; D unresolved. The germline gives CDR1 SGHAT, CDR2 FQNNGV. CDR3 length: 14 amino acids. V was clipped by 4 bases and J by 2 bases, with 12 bases between them. The CDR3 region is CASSSTAQTYEQYF. CDR3 coding DNA: TGTGCCAGCAGCTCCACGGCCCAAACCTACGAGCAGTACTTC.

The V and J genes are TRBV7-9 and TRBJ2-7; D gene ambiguous. Trimming took off 2 bases at V and 1 base at J, with 3 bases between the two ends. Per germline, CDR1 SEHNR and CDR2 FQNEAQ (reference sequence). The length of the CDR3 is 12 residues. CDR3 amino acids: CASSLRSYEQYF. The CDR3 region has the DNA TGTGCCAGCAGCTTAAGGTCCTACGAGCAGTACTTC. Together with reference TRBV7-9 and TRBJ2-7, the CDR3 gives the full variable domain: DTGVSQNPRHKITKRGQNVTFRCDPISEHNRLYWYRQTLGQGPEFLTYFQNEAQLEKSRLLSDRFSAERPKGSFSTLEIQRTEQGDSAMYLCASSLRSYEQYFGPGTRLTVT.

The rearrangement links TRBV7-6 to TRBJ2-5; D call uncertain. The V gene's germline CDR1 is SGHVS and CDR2 FNYEAQ. The CDR3 is 14 amino acids. Trimming took 5 bases from V and 1 from J, leaving 11 bases between them. The CDR3 loop reads CASSPTTGQETQYF. The DNA for the CDR3 is TGTGCCAGCAGCCCTACTACCGGCCAAGAGACCCAGTACTTC.

The V call is TRBV6-1, the J call TRBJ1-5; no clear D gene. V lost 2 bases and J lost 0, with 5 bases in between. Germline CDR1 and CDR2: MNHNS and SASEGT. The CDR3 covers 14 residues. CDR3 sequence (DNA): TGTGCCAGCAGTGAAAGATATAGCAATCAGCCCCAGCATTTT. Amino acid sequence: CASSERYSNQPQHF.

V usage is TRBV18 and J usage is TRBJ2-5, with 9 bases matching TRBD1. The germline CDR1 and CDR2 sequences are KGHSH and LQKENI. The CDR3 spans 17 residues. With 9 bases clipped from V and 2 bases from J, the junction kept 16 bases outside the gene matches. CDR3 amino acids: CASLPWNRGPSQETQYF. In DNA form, the CDR3 reads TGTGCCAGTCTCCCGTGGAACAGGGGGCCTTCTCAAGAGACCCAGTACTTC.

The chain recombines TRBV18 with TRBJ2-2; D unresolved. CDR1 KGHSH and CDR2 LQKENI come from the germline V gene. Trimming removed 2 bases at V and 5 bases at J, with 6 bases between. The CDR3 runs to 13 residues. The CDR3 here is CASSPKGTGELFF. The CDR3 region has the DNA TGTGCCAGCTCACCAAAAGGGACCGGGGAGCTGTTTTTT.

The chain combines TRBV19 with TRBJ1-2; D uncertain. CDR1 and CDR2 from the germline V gene are LNHDA and SQIVND (reference sequence). The CDR3 length is 12 residues. Trimming took off 4 bases at V and 4 bases at J, with 7 bases between the two ends. The CDR3 bases are TGTGCCAGTAGTACCCGAATCTATGGCTACACCTTC. This gives the protein CASSTRIYGYTF.

This clone was counted only a few times. Other DNA variants within this sample encode the same CDR3. This sequence joins TRBV19 and TRBJ1-2; D remains ambiguous. The V gene lost 2 bases and the J gene lost 8 bases, with 6 bases spanning the gap. The CDR3 is 11 amino acids. The germline V gene encodes CDR1 LNHDA and CDR2 SQIVND (reference sequence). The CDR3 coding sequence is TGTGCCAGTAGTATACTTCACGGCTACACCTTC. Its protein is CASSILHGYTF.

The chain couples TRBV2 to TRBJ1-5; 7 positions match TRBD1. The CDR3 length is 13 residues. V shed 7 bases and J 6 bases; nucleotides not matched to a gene: 6. Germline V lookup: CDR1 SNHLY, CDR2 FYNNEI. The CDR3 nucleotides read TGTGCCAGCAACGACAGGGTAGGTCAGCCCCAGCATTTT. This sequence encodes CASNDRVGQPQHF.

This clone was found a few times. This chain connects TRBV29-1 to TRBJ2-5, with a possible D match to TRBD2 (5 bases). The V and J ends lost 4 bases and 2 bases respectively, with 20 bases between them. This CDR3 is 16 amino acids long. Germline values: CDR1 SQVTM, CDR2 ANQGSEA. As DNA, the CDR3 is TGCAGCGTTGTGAAGGGCCCTGGGGAGAAGCAAGAGACCCAGTACTTC. It codes for CSVVKGPGEKQETQYF.

The chain couples TRBV9 to TRBJ1-3, with D possibly matching TRBD1 (5 bases). Germline V CDR1 and CDR2: SGDLS, YYNGEE. Trimming removed 0 bases at V and 0 bases at J, with 13 bases between. The CDR3 sequence is 17 residues long. DNA of the CDR3: TGTGCCAGCAGCGTAGAATCCAGGGCGATCTCTGGAAACACCATATATTTT. Translation gives CASSVESRAISGNTIYF.

The chain couples TRBV5-4 to TRBJ2-7, with D perhaps matching TRBD2 (6 bases). Germline CDR1 reads SGHNT; CDR2 reads YYREEE (reference sequence). Trimming shortened V by 4 bases and J by 6 bases, and 20 bases separated the two germline ends. This CDR3 has 15 amino acids. The CDR3 nucleotides read TGTGCCAGCAGCCCCCAGTCACCGGGAGCCCTCGAGCAGTACTTC. Its translation: CASSPQSPGALEQYF.

The chain combines TRBV10-3 with TRBJ1-2; D is unresolved. This CDR3 has 12 amino acids. V lost 7 bases and J lost 2, with 8 bases in between. The germline V gene has CDR1 ENHRY and CDR2 SYGVKD. The CDR3 sequence is CAIKTENYGYTF. Written as DNA, the CDR3 is TGTGCCATCAAGACGGAAAACTATGGCTACACCTTC.

The genes are TRBV2 and TRBJ2-3; 11 bases agree with TRBD2. The germline V gene encodes CDR1 SNHLY and CDR2 FYNNEI. The V segment lost 5 bases and the J segment 4 bases; nucleotides outside the gene matches: 8. This CDR3 contains 16 residues. The CDR3: CASSSTLAGGADTQYF. The DNA of the CDR3 is TGTGCCAGCAGTTCAACCCTAGCGGGAGGCGCAGATACGCAGTATTTT.

DNA of the CDR3: TGCGCCAGCAGCCCGGATGTAGGTAACTATGGCTACACCTTC. As protein: CASSPDVGNYGYTF. The rearrangement joins TRBV5-1 to TRBJ1-2, with unresolved D. The CDR3 runs to 14 residues. Germline V gives CDR1 SGHRS, CDR2 YFSETQ. The germline V and J ends were trimmed by 4 bases and 1 base, with 11 bases remaining between them.

The chain joins TRBV19 to TRBJ2-1; TRBD2 aligns across 12 bases. Trimming removed 3 bases from V and 4 bases from J; junction bases left unmatched: 4. The CDR3 totals 16 residues. Germline CDR1 and CDR2: LNHDA and SQIVND (reference sequence). The CDR3 nucleotides are TGTGCCAGTAGTATTGGACTAGCGGGACTTTACAATGAGCAGTTCTTC. Protein sequence: CASSIGLAGLYNEQFF.

The chain couples TRBV2 to TRBJ2-5, with a tentative D call TRBD1 (6 bases). The CDR3 has 15 residues. CDR1 is SNHLY and CDR2 is FYNNEI in the germline V gene. The ends were cut back, 4 bases at V and 1 base at J, with 13 bases in the middle. CDR3: CASSGGTRIQETQYF. The CDR3 DNA reads TGTGCCAGCAGTGGGGGGACACGAATCCAAGAGACCCAGTACTTC.

V is TRBV7-3 and J is TRBJ2-2, with 7 bases that match TRBD1. Germline V gives CDR1 SGHTA, CDR2 FQGTGA. The CDR3 has 16 residues. The V segment lost 2 bases and the J segment 2 bases; nucleotides outside the gene matches: 5. The CDR3 DNA sequence: TGTGCCAGCAGCTTACTGGGACAGCCAAACACCGGGGAGCTGTTTTTT. It encodes CASSLLGQPNTGELFF.